This T cell receptor (beta chain) is from a study of naive and memory T cell subsets. Study conclusions and caveats: There was no ground truth to check naive and memory subset results. Clonotypes are single alpha or beta chains, not paired receptors. In naive cells, over 90% of TCR sequences were seen only once.

As concerns this clonotype: As yet, its antigen is unknown.

Both TRBC1 and TRBC2 were covered by a beta constant-region primer of two equimolar oligonucleotides. Nested alpha and beta constant-region primers with the SP2 primer drove four PCR rounds on ligated cDNA. A 12-nucleotide UMI and the SP2 primer were added to the cDNA 3' end by oligonucleotide ligation. TCRdb recomputed calls from the UMI-ligation and nested PCR reads with MiXCR, one row per CDR3 protein. The profile covers some 82,000 distinct CDR3 sequences, with around 9% appearing a single time and over 0.95% taken by the ten largest. The specimen was naive CD8+ T cells from blood. The sequence derives from a human donor in good health.

The chain's CDR3 is CASSHSRGQTYEQYF. In nucleotides, the CDR3 is TGCGCCAGCAGCCACTCACGGGGACAGACCTACGAGCAGTACTTC. The V call is TRBV4-3, the J call TRBJ2-7, with TRBD1 matching 7 bases. CDR3 length equals 15 residues. In germline, CDR1 is LGHNA, CDR2 YSLEER. V was clipped by 3 bases and J by 2 bases; unmatched bases: 7.